The entry that follows covers one TCR beta chain sequence. What this receptor recognizes is not known. At one boundary the junction diverges from the germline segment, which might be a read error. This sample is part of a study of a mutant IDH1 vaccine in newly diagnosed glioma (dated by TCRdb to the early 2020s). In terms of the full investigation: Vaccination began 4-6 weeks after radiotherapy alone, or alongside temozolomide cycles in the chemotherapy-containing groups. The approximately 32 treated patients were about 60% male and roughly 40% female, with a mean age of 40.4 years. Prior to enrollment, standard therapy consisting of radiotherapy alone, temozolomide alone, or radiochemotherapy with temozolomide had been administered to patients, with the combination being received by most patients. Visit V12 was the week-35 safety follow-up and visit V13 was the week-47 end of study. For exploratory analyses, longitudinal TCRB deep sequencing was carried out in about 25 treated patients wherever samples were available. Peripheral blood was drawn at six visits: V03 (baseline), V05, V07, V10, V12 and V13.

What the authors observed across the whole study: Immune responses induced by the vaccine were seen in around 93% of patients across multiple MHC alleles. No apparent relationship was observed between pseudoprogression and alterations in the top peripheral T cell clonotypes detected by TCRB sequencing. PBMC samples for TCRB deep sequencing were selected based on availability. The authors stated that sample limitations prevented analyses of patient blood samples from being reproduced.

This specimen's time point label, per the study, means: week 35, safety follow-up. A 20-mer mutant IDH1 peptide at 300 micrograms in Montanide made up each vaccine dose, which was injected subcutaneously together with topical imiquimod. Patients were given eight vaccinations, in weeks 1, 3, 5, 7, 11, 15, 19 and 23, which matched visits V03 through V10. All donors had newly diagnosed IDH1-mutant astrocytomas of WHO grade 3 or 4 that showed loss of nuclear ATRX. The samples were drawn from NOA16, a multicentre, single-arm, open-label phase I trial in Germany that tested a mutant IDH1 peptide vaccine in humans for the first time. Genomic DNA for TCRB sequencing was isolated from EDTA blood with the DNeasy Blood and Tissue Kit. Receptor amplification or capture employed the immunoSEQ multiplex PCR assay. The hsTCRB Kit was used according to the manufacturer's protocol to amplify rearranged TCR beta chain sequences. Sequencing of TCRB libraries was carried out on an Illumina MiSeq. In the source study's methods: The kit vendor's proprietary platform handled demultiplexing, trimming and gene mapping. The immuneACCESS repertoire file appears here via TCRdb, limited to in-frame rearrangements. These files lack a portion of the clones; in checked studies, under half of the deficit traces to unresolved V genes, and the cause of the others is not known. D and trimming were read from the DNA, whereas the V and J calls and clone size are those reported in that table. The sample profile shows fewer than 55,000 clones; approximately 81% of them were found once. The top ten clones comprise 4.5% to 6% of the sample.

The sample in question was PBMCs, obtained from a glioma patient whose treatment included an IDH1 peptide vaccine. This receptor was obtained from a woman in her thirties or forties with glioma. Some clones in this sample may be carry-over from other donors' samples.

The nucleotide sequence reads as follows: TGCGCCAACAGCCCCAAGACTAGCGGGAGGATGGCAGATACGCAGTATTTT. It is translated as CANSPKTSGRMADTQYF. The chain is made from TRBV4-3 and TRBJ2-3; a stretch of 13 junction bases matches TRBD2. CDR1 LGHNA and CDR2 YSLEER were looked up in the germline V gene. The CDR3 covers 17 residues, taking in both the cysteine and the phenylalanine. Only the CDR3 part of the read is kept: 51 bases, read in frame from the first base.